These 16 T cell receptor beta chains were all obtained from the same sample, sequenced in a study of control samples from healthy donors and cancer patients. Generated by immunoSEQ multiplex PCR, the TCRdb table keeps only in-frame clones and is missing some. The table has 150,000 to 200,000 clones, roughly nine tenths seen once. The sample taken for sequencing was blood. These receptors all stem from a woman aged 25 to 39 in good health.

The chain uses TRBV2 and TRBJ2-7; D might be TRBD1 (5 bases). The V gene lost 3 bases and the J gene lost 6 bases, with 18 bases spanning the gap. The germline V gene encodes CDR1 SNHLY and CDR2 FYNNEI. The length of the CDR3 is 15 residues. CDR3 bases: TGTGCCAGCAGTGATGGGGCCCTACGTCCAGCCGAGCAGTACTTC. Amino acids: CASSDGALRPAEQYF.

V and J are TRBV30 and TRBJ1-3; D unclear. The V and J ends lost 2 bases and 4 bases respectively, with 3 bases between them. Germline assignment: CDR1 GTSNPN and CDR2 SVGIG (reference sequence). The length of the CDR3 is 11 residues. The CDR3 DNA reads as TGTGCCTGGAGTAAAGGAAACACCATATATTTT. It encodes CAWSKGNTIYF.

CDR3 loop: CASSDRSYEQYF. The CDR3 bases are TGTGCCAGTAGTGACCGCTCCTACGAGCAGTACTTC. This chain uses TRBV19 with TRBJ2-7; D is ambiguous. There are 12 residues in the CDR3. Trimming shortened V by 5 bases and J by 0 bases, and 5 bases separated the two germline ends. The germline gives CDR1 LNHDA, CDR2 SQIVND (reference sequence).

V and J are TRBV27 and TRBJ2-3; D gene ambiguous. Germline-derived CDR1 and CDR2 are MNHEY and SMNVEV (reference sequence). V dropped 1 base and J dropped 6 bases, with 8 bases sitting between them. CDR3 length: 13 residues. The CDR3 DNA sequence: TGTGCCAGCAGTTTATGGCAGTCGGATACGCAGTATTTT. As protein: CASSLWQSDTQYF.

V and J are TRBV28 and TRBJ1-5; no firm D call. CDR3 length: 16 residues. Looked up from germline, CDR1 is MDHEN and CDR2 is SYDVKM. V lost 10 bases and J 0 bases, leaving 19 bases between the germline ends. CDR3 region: CATSSGGRDSNQPQHF. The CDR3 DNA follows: TGTGCCACCTCGTCCGGAGGTAGGGATAGCAATCAGCCCCAGCATTTT.

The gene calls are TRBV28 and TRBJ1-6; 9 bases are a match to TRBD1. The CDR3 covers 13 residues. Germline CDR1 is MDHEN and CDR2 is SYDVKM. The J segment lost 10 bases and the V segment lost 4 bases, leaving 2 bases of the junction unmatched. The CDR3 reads CASSWTGDSPLHF. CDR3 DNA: TGTGCCAGCAGTTGGACAGGGGACTCACCCCTCCACTTT.

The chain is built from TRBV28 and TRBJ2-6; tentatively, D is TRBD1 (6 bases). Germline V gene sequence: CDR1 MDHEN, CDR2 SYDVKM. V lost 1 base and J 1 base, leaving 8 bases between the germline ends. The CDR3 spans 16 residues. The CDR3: CASSLSDRSGANVLTF. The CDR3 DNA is TGTGCCAGCAGTTTATCCGACAGGTCTGGGGCCAACGTCCTGACTTTC.

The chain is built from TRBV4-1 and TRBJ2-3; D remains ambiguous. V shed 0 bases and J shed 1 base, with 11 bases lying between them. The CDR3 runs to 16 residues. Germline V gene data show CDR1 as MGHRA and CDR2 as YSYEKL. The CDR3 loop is CASSQDRNPRTDTQYF. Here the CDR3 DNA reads TGCGCCAGCAGCCAAGATAGGAACCCCCGCACAGATACGCAGTATTTT.

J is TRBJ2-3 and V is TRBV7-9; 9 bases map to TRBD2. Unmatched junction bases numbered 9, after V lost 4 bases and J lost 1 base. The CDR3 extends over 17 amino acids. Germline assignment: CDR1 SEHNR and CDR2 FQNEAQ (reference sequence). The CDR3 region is CASSSYFAGGGTDTQYF. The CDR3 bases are TGTGCCAGCAGCTCCTACTTTGCGGGAGGGGGCACAGATACGCAGTATTTT.

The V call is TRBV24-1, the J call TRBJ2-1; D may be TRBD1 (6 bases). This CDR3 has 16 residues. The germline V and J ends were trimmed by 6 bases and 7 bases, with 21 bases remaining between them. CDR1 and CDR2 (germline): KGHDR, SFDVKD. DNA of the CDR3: TGTGCCACCAGTCACAGGGAAATACTCCTTGGGAATGAGCAGTTCTTC. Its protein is CATSHREILLGNEQFF.

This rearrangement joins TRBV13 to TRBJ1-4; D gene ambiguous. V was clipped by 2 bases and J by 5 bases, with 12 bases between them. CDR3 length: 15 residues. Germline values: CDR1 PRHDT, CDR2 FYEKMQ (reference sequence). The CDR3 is CASSLTRFGNEKLFF. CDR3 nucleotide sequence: TGTGCCAGCAGCTTAACCCGGTTCGGGAATGAAAAACTGTTTTTT.

The CDR3 DNA reads as TGTGCCAGCAGCGGAGACGCGGCTGGGGCCAACGTCCTGACTTTC. Translating gives CASSGDAAGANVLTF. The chain employs TRBV7-3 and TRBJ2-6; D call uncertain. CDR3 length: 15 residues. Trimming cost V 5 bases and J 2 bases, with 10 bases left between them. Germline V gene data show CDR1 as SGHTA and CDR2 as FQGTGA.

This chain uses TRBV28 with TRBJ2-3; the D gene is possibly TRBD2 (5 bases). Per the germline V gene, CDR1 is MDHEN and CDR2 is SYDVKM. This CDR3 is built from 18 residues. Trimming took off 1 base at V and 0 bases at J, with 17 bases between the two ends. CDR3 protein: CASSLLGSSVSSTDTQYF. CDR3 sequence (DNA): TGTGCCAGCAGTTTATTGGGGAGTTCGGTCTCTAGCACAGATACGCAGTATTTT.

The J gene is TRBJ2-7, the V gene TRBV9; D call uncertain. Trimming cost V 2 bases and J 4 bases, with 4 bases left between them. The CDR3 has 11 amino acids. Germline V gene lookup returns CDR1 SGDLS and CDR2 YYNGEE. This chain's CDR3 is CASSVGYEQYF. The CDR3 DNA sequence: TGTGCCAGCAGCGTGGGTTACGAGCAGTACTTC.

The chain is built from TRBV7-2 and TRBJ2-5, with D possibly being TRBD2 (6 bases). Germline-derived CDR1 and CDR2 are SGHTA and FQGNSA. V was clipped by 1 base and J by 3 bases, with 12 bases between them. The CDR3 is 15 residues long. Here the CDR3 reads CASSLGGGAEETQYF. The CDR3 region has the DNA TGTGCCAGCAGCTTAGGGGGCGGGGCGGAAGAGACCCAGTACTTC. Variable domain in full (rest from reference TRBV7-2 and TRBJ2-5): GAGVSQSPSNKVTEKGKDVELRCDPISGHTALYWYRQSLGQGLEFLIYFQGNSAPDKSGLPSDRFSAERTGGSVSTLTIQRTQQEDSAVYLCASSLGGGAEETQYFGPGTRLLVL.

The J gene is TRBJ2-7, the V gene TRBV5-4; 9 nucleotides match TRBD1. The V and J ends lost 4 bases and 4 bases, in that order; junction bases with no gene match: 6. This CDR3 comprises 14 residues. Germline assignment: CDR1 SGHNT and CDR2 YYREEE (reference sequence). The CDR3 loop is CASSRMDRGYEQYF. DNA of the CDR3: TGTGCCAGCAGCCGCATGGACAGGGGTTACGAGCAGTACTTC.